This TCR beta chain was captured in a study of blood T cell repertoires in COVID-19 (dated by TCRdb to 2020 to 2021). Study-wide context: Collaborator samples came from the United States, Italy and Spain and covered acute and convalescent phases of COVID-19. The repertoires were released in a freely available public database intended as a resource for research on the immune response to SARS-CoV-2. Subjects who had been exposed to COVID-19, were actively infected with it, or had recovered from it provided the deeply sampled blood TCRbeta repertoires that made up the dataset. Nearly every sample came with metadata listing a de-identified subject ID, COVID-19 status, age in years and sex. Samples came from the ongoing ImmuneRACE study (first 160 participants) plus 1,254 subjects from 6 global collaborators. The prospective study material was composed of cDNA or gDNA derived from T cells, B-cell-depleted T cells, or PBMCs. Where available, HLA class I and class II types were obtained from metadata supplied by the sample provider rather than from assay-based typing.

TCRbeta CDR3 regions were amplified from genomic DNA using the immunoSEQ Assay, a bias-controlled multiplex PCR. The study's own analysis went as follows. The number of nucleated cells in each sample was estimated from the amplification of reference gene primers within the assay. To quantify the absolute abundance of each unique TCRbeta CDR3 rearrangement, sequence reads were collapsed and filtered. Productive Simpson clonality was computed per sample as the square root of Simpson's diversity index over productive rearrangements. As stored in TCRdb, this immuneACCESS dataset retains in-frame rearrangements with V and J assigned. A fraction of the clones does not appear; measured against another copy, unresolved V genes explain less than half of the discrepancy, and the remainder lacks a known reason. V and J calls plus clone size are reproduced from that table; the DNA served to infer D and trimming. This sample gives about 210,000 clones in total; about 87% of them show up just once. Roughly 1.7% of the sample is in the top ten clones.

In the case of this clone: Its recognized antigen is unknown. Base-call qualities are not available, and no considerably larger clone is one nucleotide away.

Trimming takes 3 bases off V and 6 bases off J; junction bases not matched to a gene: 11. CDR1 SGDLS and CDR2 YYNGEE are derived from the germline V gene. Including the terminal cysteine and phenylalanine, the CDR3 comprises 16 residues. Only CDR3 DNA remains: 48 bases, in frame from the first base. Collaborating institutions collected whole blood in K2EDTA tubes following their own protocols. For TCRbeta analysis, collaborators shipped samples in one of three forms: frozen whole blood, isolated PBMCs, or DNA extracted from either of those sample types. Points the paper makes about the study in general: How much clinical and demographic metadata was included differed by source and by participant, and the metadata was provided uncurated.

Sequencing was performed on peripheral blood. The V gene is TRBV9 and the J gene is TRBJ2-1, with 8 middle bases fitting TRBD1. This receptor was identified in a man between 65 and 80 years old with acute or convalescent COVID-19. The bases read TGTGCCAGCAGCGCCTCGAGACAGGGGTTCCTCAATGAGCAGTTCTTC. Its coded protein is CASSASRQGFLNEQFF. This CDR3, with the reference TRBV9 and TRBJ2-1 proteins standing in past its ends, gives the full variable domain DSGVTQTPKHLITATGQRVTLRCSPRSGDLSVYWYQQSLDQGLQFLIQYYNGEERAKGNILERFSAQQFPDLHSELNLSSLELGDSALYFCASSASRQGFLNEQFFGPGTRLTVL.